This T cell receptor (beta chain) was retrieved from a study of tumor-infiltrating lymphocytes in localized non-small cell lung cancer. V shed 3 bases and J 1 base; nucleotides not matched to a gene: 5. The CDR3 runs to 14 residues. Germline CDR1 is GTSNPN and CDR2 is SVGIG (reference sequence). Data came from immunoSEQ multiplex PCR; TCRdb stores just in-frame clones and leaves some out. In the table there are 17,000 or so clones, 70% to 80% of which are singletons. The receptor was derived from a human donor with non-small cell lung cancer. The chain uses TRBV30 and TRBJ1-1; TRBD1 aligns across 7 bases. The material sequenced was lung tumor tissue. The CDR3 loop is CAWRISGGNTEAFF. In DNA, the CDR3 is TGTGCCTGGAGAATATCAGGGGGGAACACTGAAGCTTTCTTT.